This entry describes one TCR beta chain. These data are taken from a study of blood T cell repertoires in COVID-19. On the study more broadly: Whether acute or convalescent, the COVID-19 samples came from the United States, Italy and Spain. T cells, B-cell-depleted T cells, or PBMCs supplied cDNA or gDNA.

Seattle researchers signed up patients amid active infection and tracked them longitudinally. Generated by immunoSEQ multiplex PCR, the TCRdb table keeps only in-frame clones and is missing some. Here the sample spans about 160,000 clones, 70% to 90% being singletons. Sequencing input: peripheral blood. The sequence derives from a woman in her forties or fifties with COVID-19, enrolled during active disease.

CDR3 sequence reads: CAWSPAGNTEAFF. CDR3 sequence (DNA): TGTGCCTGGTCCCCGGCAGGGAACACTGAAGCTTTCTTT. This rearrangement joins TRBV30 to TRBJ1-1, with D uncertain. The CDR3 is 13 residues long. V lost 5 bases and J 1 base, leaving 11 bases between the germline ends. Germline V CDR1 and CDR2: GTSNPN, SVGIG (reference sequence).